This TCR beta chain stems from a study of T cells in localized non-small cell lung cancer. General study results and limits: Appearance in adjacent lung was seen for a median about 60 of the top 100 tumor clones.

This clone was seen only a few times. Its antigen is not known. Germline V gene lookup returns CDR1 MNHGY and CDR2 SAAAGT. Unmatched junction bases numbered 9, after V lost 4 bases and J lost 2 bases. There are 16 residues in the CDR3. Here immunoSEQ multiplex PCR was the method, and the copy in TCRdb shows in-frame clones only, minus some. Here the sample spans 1,000 to 1,400 clones, around 25% being singletons. The receptor's source is a female donor aged 60 or older with stage I lung adenocarcinoma. Sequenced here: normal lung tissue next to the tumor, sampled before any cancer treatment. The chain has TRBV6-8 and TRBJ1-2, with TRBD1 matching over 8 bases. The CDR3 nucleotides read TGTGCCAGCAGTTCCAGGACAGGGAGTGTAAACTATGGCTACACCTTC. Encoded protein: CASSSRTGSVNYGYTF.